Listed below are T cell receptor beta chains from one sample, sequenced in a study of blood T cell repertoires in COVID-19. TCRdb's table, derived via immunoSEQ multiplex PCR, lists solely in-frame clones and lacks some. The data contain approximately 70,000 clones, roughly 89% of them singletons. Sequenced input: peripheral blood. The source is a woman in her forties or fifties with acute or convalescent COVID-19. CDR3s include the opening cysteine and the closing phenylalanine or tryptophan. D genes are given only for firm matches. Size is stated for part of the rows, as once, few or many counts, or as a class when the clone is expanded.

j_call	clone_size	v_call	d_call	cdr3_aa	cdr3_nt
TRBJ1-5	.	TRBV18	TRBD1	CASSPGTGSGQPQHF	TGTGCCAGCTCACCTGGGACAGGTTCAGGTCAGCCCCAGCATTTT
TRBJ1-1	few	TRBV7-8	TRBD1	CASSRDRGNTEAFF	TGTGCCAGCAGCCGGGACAGGGGAAACACTGAAGCTTTCTTT
TRBJ1-5	.	TRBV18	TRBD1	CASSPRDRTGPQHF	TGTGCCAGCTCACCTCGGGACAGGACGGGACCCCAGCATTTT
TRBJ2-3	.	TRBV7-8	.	CASSPARSTDTQYF	TGTGCCAGCAGCCCTGCTCGGAGCACAGATACGCAGTATTTT
TRBJ1-1	once	TRBV19	TRBD1	CASSPGQGGMNTEAFF	TGTGCCAGTAGTCCAGGACAGGGAGGAATGAACACTGAAGCTTTCTTT
TRBJ2-1	.	TRBV4-2	TRBD2	CASSPGSGGTRNEQFF	TGTGCCAGCAGCCCCGGGTCGGGAGGTACGCGCAATGAGCAGTTCTTC
TRBJ1-4	few	TRBV5-7	.	CASIRKRGSNEKLFF	TGTGCCAGCATCCGAAAAAGAGGGTCTAATGAAAAACTGTTTTTT
TRBJ1-4	once	TRBV28	.	CASSPWGGKNEKLFF	TGTGCCAGCAGTCCTTGGGGGGGAAAAAATGAAAAACTGTTTTTT
TRBJ2-3	.	TRBV11-2	.	CASSLEGSGARYF	TGTGCCAGCAGCTTAGAAGGGTCGGGAGCGAGGTATTTT
TRBJ1-1	.	TRBV4-3	.	CASSQDRLGDTEAFF	TGCGCCAGCAGCCAAGATCGGCTGGGAGACACTGAAGCTTTCTTT
TRBJ1-1	.	TRBV27	.	CASVLPGGTEAFF	TGTGCCAGCGTCCTCCCCGGGGGCACTGAAGCTTTCTTT
TRBJ1-1	.	TRBV28	.	CASSSRFTPGGSEAFF	TGTGCCAGCAGTTCCCGATTTACCCCCGGGGGATCGGAAGCTTTCTTT
TRBJ1-2	.	TRBV4-1	.	CASSQDSTGSGHYGYTF	TGCGCCAGCAGCCAAGACTCAACAGGGAGCGGCCACTATGGCTACACCTTC
TRBJ2-2	.	TRBV27	TRBD1	CASSYRGTNTGELFF	TGTGCCAGCAGTTACAGGGGGACCAACACCGGGGAGCTGTTTTTT
TRBJ1-5	.	TRBV7-8	TRBD1	CASSTQGALNQPQHF	TGTGCCAGCAGCACACAGGGGGCCCTAAATCAGCCCCAGCATTTT
TRBJ2-4	.	TRBV19	TRBD2	CASSEAGTRLAKNIQYF	TGTGCCAGTAGTGAAGCGGGAACCCGGCTAGCCAAAAACATTCAGTACTTC
TRBJ2-4	.	TRBV4-1	.	CASRGASKNIQYF	TGCGCCAGCAGAGGGGCGTCCAAAAACATTCAGTACTTC
TRBJ1-6	.	TRBV5-1	TRBD1	CASSTGQGVGSSPLHF	TGCGCCAGCAGCACTGGACAGGGAGTGGGAAGTTCACCCCTCCACTTT
TRBJ1-1	.	TRBV7-2	.	CASSLSQNTEAFF	TGTGCCAGCAGCCTTTCACAGAACACTGAAGCTTTCTTT
TRBJ1-4	.	TRBV7-9	.	CASSPGTAANEKLFF	TGTGCCAGCAGCCCTGGGACTGCTGCTAATGAAAAACTGTTTTTT
TRBJ1-6	.	TRBV9	TRBD1	CASSVDRDESSPLHF	TGTGCCAGCAGCGTCGACAGGGACGAGTCGTCGCCCCTCCACTTT
TRBJ1-2	.	TRBV7-2	.	CASRFPRDGGDGYTF	TGTGCCAGCAGATTCCCACGGGATGGGGGCGATGGCTACACCTTC
TRBJ1-1	.	TRBV7-2	.	CASSLPGARVAFF	TGTGCCAGCAGCTTACCAGGGGCGAGGGTAGCTTTCTTT
TRBJ1-1	.	TRBV5-1	.	CASSYQANTEAFF	TGCGCCAGCAGTTATCAGGCGAACACTGAAGCTTTCTTT
TRBJ2-5	many	TRBV27	TRBD2	CASSFGGLHQETQYF	TGTGCCAGCAGTTTTGGGGGACTACACCAAGAGACCCAGTACTTC
TRBJ1-1	few	TRBV4-2	TRBD1	CASSRDRATEAFF	TGTGCCAGCAGCCGGGACAGGGCCACTGAAGCTTTCTTT
TRBJ1-1	few	TRBV7-9	.	CASSLQGTAVAFF	TGTGCCAGCAGCCTACAGGGCACGGCGGTCGCTTTCTTT